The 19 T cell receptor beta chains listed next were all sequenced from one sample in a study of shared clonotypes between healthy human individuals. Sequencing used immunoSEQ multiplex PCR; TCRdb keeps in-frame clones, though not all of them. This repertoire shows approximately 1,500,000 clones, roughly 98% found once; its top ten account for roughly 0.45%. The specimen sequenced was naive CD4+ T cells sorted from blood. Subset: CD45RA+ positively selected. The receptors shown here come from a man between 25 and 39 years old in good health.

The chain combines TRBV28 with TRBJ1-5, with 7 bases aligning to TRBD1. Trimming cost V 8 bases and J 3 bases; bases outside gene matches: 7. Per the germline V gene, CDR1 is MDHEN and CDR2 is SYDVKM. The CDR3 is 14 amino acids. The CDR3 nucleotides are TGTGCCAGCCAGGGGGATTATCCCAATCAGCCCCAGCATTTT. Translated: CASQGDYPNQPQHF.

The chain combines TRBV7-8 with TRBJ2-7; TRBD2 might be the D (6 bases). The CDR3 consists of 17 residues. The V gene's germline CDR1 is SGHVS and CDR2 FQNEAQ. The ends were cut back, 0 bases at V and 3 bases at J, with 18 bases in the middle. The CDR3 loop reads CASSLASIRDFNYEQYF. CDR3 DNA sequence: TGTGCCAGCAGCTTAGCCTCTATAAGGGACTTCAACTACGAGCAGTACTTC.

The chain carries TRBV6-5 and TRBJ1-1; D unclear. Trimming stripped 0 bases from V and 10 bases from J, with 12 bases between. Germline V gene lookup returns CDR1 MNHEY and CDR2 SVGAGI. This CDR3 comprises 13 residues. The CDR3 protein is CASSYSKGVGAFF. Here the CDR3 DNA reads TGTGCCAGCAGTTACTCAAAGGGCGTGGGAGCTTTCTTT.

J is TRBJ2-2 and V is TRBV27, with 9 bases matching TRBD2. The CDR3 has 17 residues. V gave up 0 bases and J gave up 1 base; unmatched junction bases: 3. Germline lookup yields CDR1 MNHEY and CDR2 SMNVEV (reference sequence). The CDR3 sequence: CASSLSGLALNTGELFF. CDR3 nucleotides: TGTGCCAGCAGTTTATCAGGACTAGCGTTGAACACCGGGGAGCTGTTTTTT.

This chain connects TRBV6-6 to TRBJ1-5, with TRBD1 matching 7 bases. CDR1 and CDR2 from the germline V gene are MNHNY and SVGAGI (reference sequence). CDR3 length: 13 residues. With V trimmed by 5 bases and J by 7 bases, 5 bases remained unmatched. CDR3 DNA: TGTGCCAGCAGTGGCGCAGGGGGACAGCCCCAGCATTTT. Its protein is CASSGAGGQPQHF.

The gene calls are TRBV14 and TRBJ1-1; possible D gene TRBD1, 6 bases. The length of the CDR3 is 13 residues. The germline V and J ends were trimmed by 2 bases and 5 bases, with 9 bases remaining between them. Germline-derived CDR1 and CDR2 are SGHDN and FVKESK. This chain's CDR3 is CASSQQGLTEAFF. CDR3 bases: TGTGCCAGCAGCCAACAGGGGTTAACTGAAGCTTTCTTT.

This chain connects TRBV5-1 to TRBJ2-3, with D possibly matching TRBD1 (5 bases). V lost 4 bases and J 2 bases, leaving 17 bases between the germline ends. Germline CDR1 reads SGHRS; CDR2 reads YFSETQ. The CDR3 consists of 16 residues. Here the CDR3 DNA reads TGCGCCAGCAGCAGACGACAGTCGCCGTACACAGATACGCAGTATTTT. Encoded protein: CASSRRQSPYTDTQYF.

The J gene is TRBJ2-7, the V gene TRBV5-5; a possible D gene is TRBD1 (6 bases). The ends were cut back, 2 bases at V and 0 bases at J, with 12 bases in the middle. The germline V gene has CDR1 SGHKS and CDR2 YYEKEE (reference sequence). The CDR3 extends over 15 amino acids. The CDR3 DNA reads TGTGCCAGCAGCTTTTCAGGGGTGGACTCCTACGAGCAGTACTTC. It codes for CASSFSGVDSYEQYF.

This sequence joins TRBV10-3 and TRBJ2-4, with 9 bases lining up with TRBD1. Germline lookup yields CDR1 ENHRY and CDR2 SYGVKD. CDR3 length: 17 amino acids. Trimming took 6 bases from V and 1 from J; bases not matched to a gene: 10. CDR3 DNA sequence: TGTGCCATCAGCGCGCTGCCCGACAGGGGGGCCAAAAACATTCAGTACTTC. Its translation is CAISALPDRGAKNIQYF.

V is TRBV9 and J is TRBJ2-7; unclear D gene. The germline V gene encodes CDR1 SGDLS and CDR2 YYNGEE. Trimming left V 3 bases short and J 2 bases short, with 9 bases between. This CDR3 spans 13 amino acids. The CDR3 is CASSGTNPYEQYF. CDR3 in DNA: TGTGCCAGCAGCGGCACTAATCCCTACGAGCAGTACTTC.

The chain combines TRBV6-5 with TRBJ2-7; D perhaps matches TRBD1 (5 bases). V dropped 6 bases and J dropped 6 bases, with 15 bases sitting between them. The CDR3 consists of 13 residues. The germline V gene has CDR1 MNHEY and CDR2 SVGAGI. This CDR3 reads CASSLRQGTEQYF. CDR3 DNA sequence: TGTGCCAGCAGCCTTAGGCAGGGTACCGAGCAGTACTTC.

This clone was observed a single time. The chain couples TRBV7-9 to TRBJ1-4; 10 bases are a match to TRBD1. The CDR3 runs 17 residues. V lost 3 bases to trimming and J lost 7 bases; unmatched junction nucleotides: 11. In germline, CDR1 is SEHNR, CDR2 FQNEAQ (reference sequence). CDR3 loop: CASSLGQGIRLGEKLFF. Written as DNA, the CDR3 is TGTGCCAGCAGCTTGGGACAGGGGATACGTTTGGGTGAAAAACTGTTTTTT.

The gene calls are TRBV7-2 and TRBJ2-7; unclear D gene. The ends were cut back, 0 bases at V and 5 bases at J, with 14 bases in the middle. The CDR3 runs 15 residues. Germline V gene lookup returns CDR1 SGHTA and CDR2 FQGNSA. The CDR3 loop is CASSLALQVANEQYF. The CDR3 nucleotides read TGTGCCAGCAGCTTAGCCCTCCAGGTTGCTAACGAGCAGTACTTC.

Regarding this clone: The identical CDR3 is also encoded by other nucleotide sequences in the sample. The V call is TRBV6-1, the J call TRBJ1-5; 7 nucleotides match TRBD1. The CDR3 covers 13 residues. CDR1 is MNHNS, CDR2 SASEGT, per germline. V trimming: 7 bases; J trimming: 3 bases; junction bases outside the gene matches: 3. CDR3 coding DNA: TGTGCCAGCACCGGACAGGTCAATCAGCCCCAGCATTTT. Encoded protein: CASTGQVNQPQHF.

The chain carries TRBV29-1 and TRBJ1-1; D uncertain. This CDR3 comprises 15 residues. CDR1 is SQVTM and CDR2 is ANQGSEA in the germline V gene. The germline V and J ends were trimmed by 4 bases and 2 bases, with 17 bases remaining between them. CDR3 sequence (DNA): TGCAGCGTTGTTGGCCGCCGAAGACAAAACACTGAAGCTTTCTTT. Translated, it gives CSVVGRRRQNTEAFF.

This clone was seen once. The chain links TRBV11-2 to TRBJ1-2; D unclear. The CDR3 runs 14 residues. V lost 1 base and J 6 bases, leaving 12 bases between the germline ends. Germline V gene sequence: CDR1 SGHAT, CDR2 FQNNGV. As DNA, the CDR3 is TGTGCCAGCAGCTTAGGGGTTTCTGGGGATGGCTACACCTTC. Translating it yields CASSLGVSGDGYTF.

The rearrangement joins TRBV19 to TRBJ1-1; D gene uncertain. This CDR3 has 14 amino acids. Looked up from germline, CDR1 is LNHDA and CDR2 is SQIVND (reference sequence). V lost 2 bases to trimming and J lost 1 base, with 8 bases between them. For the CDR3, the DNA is TGTGCCAGTAGTATACAGACACGGAACACTGAAGCTTTCTTT. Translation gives CASSIQTRNTEAFF.

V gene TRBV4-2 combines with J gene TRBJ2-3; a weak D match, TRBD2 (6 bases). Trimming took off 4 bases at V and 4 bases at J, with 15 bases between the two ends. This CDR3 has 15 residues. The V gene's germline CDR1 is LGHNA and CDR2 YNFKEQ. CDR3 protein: CASSPRGKVPDTQYF. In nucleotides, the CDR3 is TGTGCCAGCAGCCCGCGCGGGAAGGTTCCAGATACGCAGTATTTT.

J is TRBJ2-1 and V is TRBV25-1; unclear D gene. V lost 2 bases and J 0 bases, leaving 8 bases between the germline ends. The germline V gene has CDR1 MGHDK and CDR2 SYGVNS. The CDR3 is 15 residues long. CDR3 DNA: TGTGCCAGCAGTGAAAGGCGGAGCTCCTACAATGAGCAGTTCTTC. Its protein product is CASSERRSSYNEQFF.